The entry below gives a single T cell receptor (beta chain) sequence along with its context. Its specificity is not known. These data come from a study of shared clonotypes between healthy human individuals. Selected positively for CCR7 and CD45RO-negative, naive CD8 cells excluded terminally differentiated effector memory CD45RA+ cells. Study conclusions and caveats: Several donors held about 4.5% of naive CD4 clonotypes in common. Generation probability values for non-shared clonotypes were lower than those for clonotypes shared by all four donors. Among the subsets, naive ones generally showed larger estimated richness than memory ones.

The V gene's germline CDR1 is LNHNV and CDR2 YYDKDF (reference sequence). Trimming removed 5 bases from V and 0 bases from J, with 11 bases in between. CDR3 length: 15 residues. Libraries were prepared by immunoSEQ multiplex PCR; TCRdb keeps only in-frame clonotypes and omits some of them. The table lists roughly 770,000 clones, about 96% of them singletons. This rearrangement joins TRBV15 to TRBJ2-1, with D perhaps TRBD1 (6 bases). The receptor was derived from a man younger than 40 in good health. Sample: naive CD8+ T cells sorted from blood. The chain's CDR3 is CATSVRGSSYNEQFF. In DNA, the CDR3 is TGTGCCACCAGCGTCAGGGGTAGCTCCTACAATGAGCAGTTCTTC. Complete variable domain (other parts from reference TRBV15 and TRBJ2-1): DAMVIQNPRYQVTQFGKPVTLSCSQTLNHNVMYWYQQKSSQAPKLLFHYYDKDFNNEADTPDNFQSRRPNTSFCFLDIRSPGLGDTAMYLCATSVRGSSYNEQFFGPGTRLTVL.